Below, one T cell receptor beta chain is given with its context. Its antigen remains unknown. This sample was taken from a study of cytomegalovirus exposure and HLA in healthy donors. Study-wide results and caveats: Reports indicated that the classifier achieved high specificity and sensitivity in diagnosing cytomegalovirus status. Sequencing likely caused a cluster of highly shared sequence variants.

60 Vbeta and 13 Jbeta primers were used in PCR. Libraries were prepared by immunoSEQ multiplex PCR; TCRdb keeps only in-frame clonotypes and omits some of them. This table has around 120,000 clones, 82% appearing once. This CDR3 has 14 residues. Germline trimming cut 5 bases from V and 4 bases from J; bases unmatched to any gene: 7. Looked up from germline, CDR1 is MNHEY and CDR2 is SVGAGI. Sequencing was performed on PBMCs. This clonotype was obtained from a boy between 2 and 10 years old in good health and CMV-seronegative. The gene calls are TRBV6-5 and TRBJ2-7; 8 bases line up with TRBD1. CDR3 DNA sequence: TGTGCCAGCAGTCCAGGACAGGGTTATTACGAGCAGTACTTC. Translation: CASSPGQGYYEQYF.